This entry features one T cell receptor (beta chain) sequence. Its target is unknown. One end of the junction fails to match germline, which may point to a read error. The source of the sample is a study of T cells in Graves' hyperthyroidism and ophthalmopathy. This CDR3 spans 15 amino acids. Exclusions: uncontrolled infection, other autoimmune disease, pregnancy, lactation. In making diagnoses, clinical symptoms, serum thyroxine and TRAb, thyroid ultrasound and orbital computed tomography were all used. It was 8.5 to 10 ml of fresh peripheral blood that supplied the PBMCs. Findings and limits, study-wide: Separation of ophthalmopathy from stable hyperthyroidism was achieved by a 13 V-J model.

Template material for amplifying TCR beta CDR3 regions consisted of RNA transcripts. TCR CDR3 regions were first amplified by RT-PCR with HTBI primers. TCRdb called the multiplex PCR reads again in MiXCR, with one record for every CDR3 protein. In the table there are about 640,000 distinct CDR3 sequences, 14% of which are singletons. Sequenced sample: blood. This sequence originates from a woman between 50 and 59 years old with Graves' ophthalmopathy. V is TRBV12-3 or TRBV12-4 and J is TRBJ2-7, with D perhaps TRBD1 (6 bases). The DNA for the CDR3 is TGTGCCAGCAGTACAACACGGGGACACTACTACAAGCAGTACTTC. Its protein product is CASSTTRGHYYKQYF.